These 27 T cell receptor beta chains share one sample of origin, sequenced in a study of blood T cell repertoires in COVID-19. The repertoire was sequenced with immunoSEQ multiplex PCR; TCRdb's copy has only in-frame clones and lacks some. The sample lists tens of thousands of clones, over 75% occurring once. The sequencing input was peripheral blood. The receptor source for this set is a woman older than 75 with active or convalescent COVID-19.

The V gene is TRBV6-2 or TRBV6-3, the J gene TRBJ1-2; D possibly corresponds to TRBD1 (5 bases). The CDR3 covers 14 residues. V shed 1 base and J shed 4 bases, with 10 bases lying between them. Germline loops: CDR1 MNHEY, CDR2 SVGEGT. The CDR3 loop reads CASSYFGGGYGYTF. CDR3 coding DNA: TGTGCCAGCAGTTACTTCGGGGGAGGCTATGGCTACACCTTC.

CDR3 residues: CATSDPYSQTQYF. In nucleotides, the CDR3 is TGTGCCACCAGTGATCCTTATTCTCAGACCCAGTACTTC. The chain is built from TRBV24-1 and TRBJ2-5, with no clear D. V dropped 3 bases and J dropped 6 bases, with 10 bases sitting between them. CDR3 length: 13 amino acids. Germline V lookup: CDR1 KGHDR, CDR2 SFDVKD.

The chain has TRBV21-1 and TRBJ1-1. TRBV21-1 is an annotated pseudogene. The CDR3 runs 9 residues. In DNA form, the CDR3 reads TGTGCCAGACGGGTAATGTCTTTCTTT. This codes for CARRVMSFF.

This sequence joins TRBV7-2 and TRBJ2-7; perhaps TRBD2 as D (5 bases). V gave up 5 bases and J gave up 5 bases, with 13 bases separating them. The CDR3 has 13 amino acids. Germline CDR1 and CDR2: SGHTA and FQGNSA. DNA for the CDR3: TGTGCCAGCAGCCGCCTTACTAGGGACGAGCAGTACTTC. Encoded protein: CASSRLTRDEQYF.

The chain recombines TRBV7-2 with TRBJ2-2; possible D gene TRBD2, 5 bases. Trimming stripped 1 base from V and 6 bases from J, with 9 bases between. The CDR3 runs to 14 residues. The germline CDR1 and CDR2 sequences are SGHTA and FQGNSA. The CDR3 nucleotides read TGTGCCAGCAGCTTAGACGCGGGTGCCGGGGAGCTGTTTTTT. It translates to CASSLDAGAGELFF.

The chain combines TRBV5-6 with TRBJ1-2; TRBD1 aligns across 8 bases. Germline CDR1 reads SGHDT; CDR2 reads YYEEEE. J was trimmed by 4 bases and V by 4 bases; bases with no gene match: 3. The CDR3 sequence is 13 residues long. Written as DNA, the CDR3 is TGTGCCAGCAGCATCGGGACAGGCTATGGCTACACCTTC. Translation gives CASSIGTGYGYTF.

The rearrangement links TRBV24-1 to TRBJ1-4, with 9 bases lining up with TRBD1. The CDR3 runs 13 residues. Trimming removed 9 bases from V and 10 bases from J; junction bases left unmatched: 8. CDR1 is KGHDR, CDR2 SFDVKD, per germline. The CDR3 here is CATLGTGRGKLFF. CDR3 nucleotides: TGTGCCACCCTCGGGACAGGGAGGGGAAAACTGTTTTTT.

CDR3 nucleotides: TGTGCCAGCAGCTTGGGTGCAGGGAGGAACTACGAGCAGTACTTC. Its protein is CASSLGAGRNYEQYF. The chain couples TRBV11-2 to TRBJ2-7, with D tentatively TRBD2 (6 bases). V dropped 3 bases and J dropped 3 bases, with 15 bases sitting between them. This CDR3 region has 15 residues. Germline CDR1 is SGHAT and CDR2 is FQNNGV.

The chain combines TRBV5-6 with TRBJ1-2, with unresolved D. Germline assignment: CDR1 SGHDT and CDR2 YYEEEE. V was cut by 0 bases and J by 8 bases, with 11 bases left in between. The CDR3 has 13 amino acids. The CDR3 DNA reads as TGTGCCAGCAGCTTGGTAGTGCCGGGGGGCTACACCTTC. As protein: CASSLVVPGGYTF. The full variable domain, its missing parts supplied by reference TRBV5-6 and TRBJ1-2, is DAGVTQSPTHLIKTRGQQVTLRCSPKSGHDTVSWYQQALGQGPQFIFQYYEEEERQRGNFPDRFSGHQFPNYSSELNVNALLLGDSALYLCASSLVVPGGYTFGSGTRLTVV.

The chain employs TRBV5-6 and TRBJ1-2, with 7 bases matching TRBD1. The junction had 14 bases not matched to a gene; V was cut back by 4 bases and J by 8 bases. Germline CDR1 reads SGHDT; CDR2 reads YYEEEE. The CDR3 spans 15 residues. CDR3 residues: CASSPGTRGPGGYTF. CDR3 nucleotide sequence: TGTGCCAGCAGCCCAGGGACAAGGGGGCCAGGCGGCTACACCTTC.

J is TRBJ2-7 and V is TRBV21-1; the table assigns TRBD1, which was not confirmed against the DNA. TRBV21-1 represents a pseudogene. The CDR3 spans 16 residues. The CDR3 DNA reads as TGTGCCAGCAGCAAAAGCCGGGCAGGGGTTCGGTACGAGCAGTACTTC. Amino acid sequence: CASSKSRAGVRYEQYF.

This clone was seen a few times. This chain connects TRBV11-1 to TRBJ1-1, with D perhaps matching TRBD1 (5 bases). Trimming took off 3 bases at V and 7 bases at J, with 9 bases between the two ends. Germline V gives CDR1 SGHAT, CDR2 FQDESV (reference sequence). The CDR3 runs to 12 residues. The CDR3 nucleotides read TGTGCCAGCAGCTTTTCAGGGAATGAAGCTTTCTTT. Its protein product is CASSFSGNEAFF. The full variable domain, with the rest looked up from reference TRBV11-1 and TRBJ1-1, is EAEVAQSPRYKITEKSQAVAFWCDPISGHATLYWYRQILGQGPELLVQFQDESVVDDSQLPKDRFSAERLKGVDSTLKIQPAELGDSAMYLCASSFSGNEAFFGQGTRLTVV.

This chain joins TRBV6-2 or TRBV6-3 and TRBJ2-3; 7 nucleotides line up with TRBD2. Germline loops: CDR1 MNHEY, CDR2 SVGEGT. V lost 2 bases to trimming and J lost 5 bases; unmatched junction nucleotides: 13. The CDR3 runs to 17 residues. CDR3 coding DNA: TGTGCCAGCAGTTACCCGAGCGGGACCACTATTCGAGATACGCAGTATTTT. This codes for CASSYPSGTTIRDTQYF.

This clone was seen only a few times. The genes are TRBV11-1 and TRBJ1-1; D remains unclear. Trimming took 0 bases from V and 5 from J, leaving 19 bases between them. The CDR3 is made up of 17 amino acids. CDR1 is SGHAT and CDR2 is FQDESV in the germline V gene (reference sequence). Written as DNA, the CDR3 is TGTGCCAGCAGCTTAGCGAGGGTAAGGAGGCGGTTGACTGAAGCTTTCTTT. It codes for CASSLARVRRRLTEAFF.

The chain combines TRBV6-1 with TRBJ1-3, with D possibly being TRBD1 (6 bases). Trimming took off 3 bases at V and 4 bases at J, with 13 bases between the two ends. The CDR3 extends over 15 amino acids. Germline CDR1 MNHNS, CDR2 SASEGT. This chain's CDR3 is CASSEQGGQGNTIYF. CDR3 sequence (DNA): TGTGCCAGCAGTGAGCAGGGTGGACAGGGAAACACCATATATTTT.

The J gene is TRBJ1-2, the V gene TRBV6-6; no clear D gene. CDR3 length: 15 residues. The germline gives CDR1 MNHNY, CDR2 SVGAGI (reference sequence). V was clipped by 2 bases and J by 2 bases, with 12 bases between them. The CDR3, as DNA: TGTGCCAGCAGTTACGGAGGGTCCGTGAACTATGGCTACACCTTC. The encoded protein is CASSYGGSVNYGYTF.

The chain uses TRBV4-3 and TRBJ2-1; unclear D gene. V shed 2 bases and J shed 10 bases, with 9 bases lying between them. The germline V gene has CDR1 LGHNA and CDR2 YSLEER. The CDR3 loop spans 12 amino acids. The CDR3 region is CASSQNSLEQFF. CDR3 DNA sequence: TGCGCCAGCAGCCAAAACTCCTTGGAGCAGTTCTTC.

The CDR3 region has the DNA TGCGCCAGCAGCCAAGATCGGCAGGGAGGTAACACCATATATTTT. This translates into CASSQDRQGGNTIYF. This chain links TRBV4-3 with TRBJ1-3; the D gene is possibly TRBD1 (5 bases). This CDR3 contains 15 residues. Germline assignment: CDR1 LGHNA and CDR2 YSLEER. V was trimmed by 0 bases and J by 7 bases, leaving 13 bases between them.

The rearrangement links TRBV5-1 to TRBJ1-2, with 8 bases that match TRBD1. Germline CDR1 reads SGHRS; CDR2 reads YFSETQ. The CDR3 extends over 14 amino acids. The J segment lost 4 bases and the V segment lost 6 bases, leaving 8 bases of the junction unmatched. CDR3 sequence reads: CASNPGGVGYGYTF. CDR3 coding DNA: TGCGCCAGCAACCCAGGGGGCGTCGGCTATGGCTACACCTTC.

The chain is built from TRBV5-1 and TRBJ2-7, with TRBD1 as a possible D gene (5 bases). The CDR3 has 16 residues. Germline V gives CDR1 SGHRS, CDR2 YFSETQ. Between the trimmed V and J ends, which lost 3 bases and 9 bases, there was a span of 25 bases. The CDR3 DNA is TGCGCCAGCAGCTCCTTGCCGACAGAGTCGGCTTGGAGGCAGTACTTC. This encodes CASSSLPTESAWRQYF.

This clone is a singleton in its sample. DNA for the CDR3: TGCGCCACTGCGGACTTTGATACGCAGTATTTT. Amino acids: CATADFDTQYF. The chain uses TRBV10-1 and TRBJ2-3, with D perhaps matching TRBD2 (5 bases). The germline V gene has CDR1 WNHNN and CDR2 SYGVQD (reference sequence). The CDR3 sequence is 11 residues long. The V end was cut by 10 bases, the J end by 6 bases, with 11 bases between.

The V and J genes are TRBV9 and TRBJ2-3, with a tentative D call TRBD2 (7 bases). Germline V gives CDR1 SGDLS, CDR2 YYNGEE. The length of the CDR3 is 17 residues. Trimming stripped 0 bases from V and 6 bases from J, with 20 bases between. The CDR3 bases are TGTGCCAGCAGCGTAGGGGAGGGGGGCCCGAGTCGGGATACGCAGTATTTT. Amino acid sequence: CASSVGEGGPSRDTQYF. The full variable domain, with the rest looked up from reference TRBV9 and TRBJ2-3, is DSGVTQTPKHLITATGQRVTLRCSPRSGDLSVYWYQQSLDQGLQFLIQYYNGEERAKGNILERFSAQQFPDLHSELNLSSLELGDSALYFCASSVGEGGPSRDTQYFGPGTRLTVL.

The CDR3 here is CASSETQGAGYNEQFF. In DNA form, the CDR3 reads TGTGCCAGCAGTGAGACTCAGGGGGCAGGCTACAATGAGCAGTTCTTC. The gene calls are TRBV6-1 and TRBJ2-1; 8 nucleotides align to TRBD1. The trim removed 3 bases at V and 3 bases at J, leaving 7 bases unmatched. The CDR3 is 16 amino acids. The germline V gene encodes CDR1 MNHNS and CDR2 SASEGT.

The chain has TRBV7-2 and TRBJ1-2; 8 bases map to TRBD1. Germline CDR1 and CDR2: SGHTA and FQGNSA. CDR3 length equals 17 residues. The V segment lost 1 base and the J segment 5 bases; nucleotides outside the gene matches: 12. The CDR3 DNA reads TGTGCCAGCAGCTTAGGGCCAAGGGAACAGGGGGGATATGGCTACACCTTC. It encodes CASSLGPREQGGYGYTF.

The chain joins TRBV6-5 to TRBJ2-3; a weak D match, TRBD2 (6 bases). The germline gives CDR1 MNHEY, CDR2 SVGAGI. Trimming removed 5 bases at V and 4 bases at J, with 10 bases between. This CDR3 has 13 residues. The CDR3 region is CASSTGAADTQYF. The CDR3 DNA follows: TGTGCCAGCAGTACGGGAGCTGCAGATACGCAGTATTTT.

The rearrangement links TRBV5-1 to TRBJ2-5; the match to TRBD1 covers 7 bases. The CDR3 contains 13 residues. V was pared by 4 bases and J by 3 bases, with 3 bases of the junction left unmatched. Per the germline V gene, CDR1 is SGHRS and CDR2 is YFSETQ. The CDR3 coding sequence is TGCGCCAGCAGCGGGGGACAGAAAGAGACCCAGTACTTC. Amino acid sequence: CASSGGQKETQYF.

This clone was counted once. The chain combines TRBV20-1 with TRBJ1-1, with no clear D. The ends were cut back, 3 bases at V and 1 base at J, with 6 bases in the middle. The CDR3 has 12 residues. Germline V gene lookup returns CDR1 DFQATT and CDR2 SNEGSKA (reference sequence). CDR3 DNA sequence: TGCAGTGCTAGTGGTCAGAACACTGAAGCTTTCTTT. This sequence encodes CSASGQNTEAFF.